The present entry profiles one T cell receptor beta chain with its context. The sample belongs to a study of cytomegalovirus exposure and HLA in healthy donors. This PCR relied on a set of 60 Vbeta primers and 13 Jbeta primers. Some clones are missing from TCRdb's copy, which holds only in-frame ones; the method was immunoSEQ multiplex PCR. The listing contains approximately 120,000 clones. There were likely unrecorded immune exposures, though donors were nominally healthy when sampled. This sequence was found in a man in his thirties or forties in good health and CMV-seronegative. Sequences were obtained from PBMCs.

The CDR3 reads CASSDSGDEQFF. The CDR3 DNA reads TGTGCCAGCAGTGACTCGGGGGATGAGCAGTTCTTC. The chain links TRBV25-1 to TRBJ2-1, with D tentatively TRBD2 (6 bases). The CDR3 has 12 residues. Trimming cost V 3 bases and J 8 bases, with 8 bases left between them. From germline, CDR1 is MGHDK and CDR2 SYGVNS.